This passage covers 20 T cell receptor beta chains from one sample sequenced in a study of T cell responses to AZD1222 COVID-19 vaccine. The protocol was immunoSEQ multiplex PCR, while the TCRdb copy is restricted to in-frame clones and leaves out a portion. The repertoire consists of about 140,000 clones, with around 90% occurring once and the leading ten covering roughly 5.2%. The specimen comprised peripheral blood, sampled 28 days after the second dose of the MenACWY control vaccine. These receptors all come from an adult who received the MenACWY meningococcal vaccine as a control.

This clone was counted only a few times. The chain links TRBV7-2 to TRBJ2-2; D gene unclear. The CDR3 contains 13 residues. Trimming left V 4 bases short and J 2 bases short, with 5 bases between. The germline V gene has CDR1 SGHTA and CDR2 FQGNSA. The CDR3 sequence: CASSSRNTGELFF. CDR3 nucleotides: TGTGCCAGCAGCTCTAGAAACACCGGGGAGCTGTTTTTT. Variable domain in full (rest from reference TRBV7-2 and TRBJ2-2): GAGVSQSPSNKVTEKGKDVELRCDPISGHTALYWYRQSLGQGLEFLIYFQGNSAPDKSGLPSDRFSAERTGGSVSTLTIQRTQQEDSAVYLCASSSRNTGELFFGEGSRLTVL.

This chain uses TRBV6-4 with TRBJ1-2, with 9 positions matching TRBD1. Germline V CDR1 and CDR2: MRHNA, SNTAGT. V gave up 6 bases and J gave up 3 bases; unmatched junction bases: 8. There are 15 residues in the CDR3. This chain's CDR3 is CASSEGTGSHYGYTF. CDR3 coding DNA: TGTGCCAGCAGCGAGGGGACAGGGAGTCACTATGGCTACACCTTC.

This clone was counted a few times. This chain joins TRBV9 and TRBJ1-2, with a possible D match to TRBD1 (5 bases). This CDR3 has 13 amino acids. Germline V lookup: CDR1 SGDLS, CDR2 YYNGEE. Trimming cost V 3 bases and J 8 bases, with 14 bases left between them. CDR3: CASSGSWGDGYTF. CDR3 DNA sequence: TGTGCCAGCAGCGGGTCGTGGGGGGACGGCTACACCTTC.

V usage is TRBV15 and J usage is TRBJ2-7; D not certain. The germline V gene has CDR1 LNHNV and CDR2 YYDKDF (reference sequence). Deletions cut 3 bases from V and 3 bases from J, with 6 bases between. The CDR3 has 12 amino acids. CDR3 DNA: TGTGCCACCAGCAGGGGTTACTACGAGCAGTACTTC. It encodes CATSRGYYEQYF.

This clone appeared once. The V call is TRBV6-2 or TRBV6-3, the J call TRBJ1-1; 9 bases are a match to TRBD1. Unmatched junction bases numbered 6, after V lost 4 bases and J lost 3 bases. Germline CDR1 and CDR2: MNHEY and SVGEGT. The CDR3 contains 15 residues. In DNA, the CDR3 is TGTGCCAGCAGTTGGGGACAGGGCGGTGACACTGAAGCTTTCTTT. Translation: CASSWGQGGDTEAFF.

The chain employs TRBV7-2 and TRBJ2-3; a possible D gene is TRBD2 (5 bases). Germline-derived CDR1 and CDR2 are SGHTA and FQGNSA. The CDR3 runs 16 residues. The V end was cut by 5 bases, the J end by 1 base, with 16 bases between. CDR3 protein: CASSAQVGAGTDTQYF. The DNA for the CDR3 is TGTGCCAGCAGCGCTCAGGTGGGAGCAGGCACAGATACGCAGTATTTT.

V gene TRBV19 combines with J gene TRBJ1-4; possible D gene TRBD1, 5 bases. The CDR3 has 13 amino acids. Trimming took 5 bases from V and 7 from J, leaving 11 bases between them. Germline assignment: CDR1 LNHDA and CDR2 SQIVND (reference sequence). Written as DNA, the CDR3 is TGTGCCAGTAGTGATCGAGGGACTGAAAAACTGTTTTTT. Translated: CASSDRGTEKLFF.

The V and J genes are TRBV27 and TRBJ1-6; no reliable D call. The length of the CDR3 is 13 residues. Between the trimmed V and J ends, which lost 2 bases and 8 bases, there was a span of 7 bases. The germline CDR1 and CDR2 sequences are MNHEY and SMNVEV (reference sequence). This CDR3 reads CASSLGRDSPLHF. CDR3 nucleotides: TGTGCCAGCAGTTTAGGTCGTGATTCACCCCTCCACTTT.

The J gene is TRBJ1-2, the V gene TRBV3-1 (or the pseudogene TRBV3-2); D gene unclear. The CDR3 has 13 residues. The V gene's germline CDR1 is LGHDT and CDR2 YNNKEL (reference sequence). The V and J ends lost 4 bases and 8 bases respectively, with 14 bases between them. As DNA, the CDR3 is TGTGCCAGCAGCCTCCTACGGGGATCCGGCTACACCTTC. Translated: CASSLLRGSGYTF.

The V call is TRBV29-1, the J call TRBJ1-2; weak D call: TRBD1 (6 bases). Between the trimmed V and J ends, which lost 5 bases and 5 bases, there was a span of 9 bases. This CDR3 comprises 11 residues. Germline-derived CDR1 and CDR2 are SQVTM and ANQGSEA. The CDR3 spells CSVIQGYGYTF. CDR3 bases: TGCAGCGTTATACAGGGTTATGGCTACACCTTC.

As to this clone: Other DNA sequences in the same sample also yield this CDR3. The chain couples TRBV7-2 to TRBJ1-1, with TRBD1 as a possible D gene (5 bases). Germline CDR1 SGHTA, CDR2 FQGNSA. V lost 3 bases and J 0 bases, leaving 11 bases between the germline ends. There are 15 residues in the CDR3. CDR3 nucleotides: TGTGCCAGCAGCTTTGGTGGGGCCATGAACACTGAAGCTTTCTTT. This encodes CASSFGGAMNTEAFF.

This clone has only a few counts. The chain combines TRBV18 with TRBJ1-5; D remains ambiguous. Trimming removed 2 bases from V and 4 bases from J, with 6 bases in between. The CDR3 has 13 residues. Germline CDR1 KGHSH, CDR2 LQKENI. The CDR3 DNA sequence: TGTGCCAGCTCACCAACGCGGAATCAGCCCCAGCATTTT. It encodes CASSPTRNQPQHF.

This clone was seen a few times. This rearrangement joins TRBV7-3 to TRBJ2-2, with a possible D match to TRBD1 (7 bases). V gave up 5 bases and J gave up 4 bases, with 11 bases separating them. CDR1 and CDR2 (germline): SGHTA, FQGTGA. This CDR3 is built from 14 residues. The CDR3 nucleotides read TGTGCCAGCAGCCGGGGGACAGTCACCGGGGAGCTGTTTTTT. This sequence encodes CASSRGTVTGELFF. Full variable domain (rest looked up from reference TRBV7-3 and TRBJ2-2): GAGVSQTPSNKVTEKGKYVELRCDPISGHTALYWYRQSLGQGPEFLIYFQGTGAADDSGLPNDRFFAVRPEGSVSTLKIQRTERGDSAVYLCASSRGTVTGELFFGEGSRLTVL.

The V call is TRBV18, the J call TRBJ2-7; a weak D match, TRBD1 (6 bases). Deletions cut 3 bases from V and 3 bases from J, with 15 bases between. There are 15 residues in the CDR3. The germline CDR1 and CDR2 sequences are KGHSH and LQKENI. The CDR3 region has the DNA TGTGCCAGCTCACCGTGGGGAGACAGGCACTACGAGCAGTACTTC. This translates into CASSPWGDRHYEQYF.

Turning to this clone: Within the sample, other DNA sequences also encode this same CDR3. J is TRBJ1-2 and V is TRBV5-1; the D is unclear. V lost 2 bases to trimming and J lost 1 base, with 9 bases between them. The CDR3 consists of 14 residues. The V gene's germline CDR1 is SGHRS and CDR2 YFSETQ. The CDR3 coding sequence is TGCGCCAGCAGCTTCCCGGACGGTAACTATGGCTACACCTTC. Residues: CASSFPDGNYGYTF. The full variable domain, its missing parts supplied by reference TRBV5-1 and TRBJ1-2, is KAGVTQTPRYLIKTRGQQVTLSCSPISGHRSVSWYQQTPGQGLQFLFEYFSETQRNKGNFPGRFSGRQFSNSRSEMNVSTLELGDSALYLCASSFPDGNYGYTFGSGTRLTVV.

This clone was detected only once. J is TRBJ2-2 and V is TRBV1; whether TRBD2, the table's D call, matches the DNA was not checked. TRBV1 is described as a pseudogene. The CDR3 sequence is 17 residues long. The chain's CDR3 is CTSRASGGVCNTGELFF. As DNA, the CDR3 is TGCACCAGCAGGGCTAGCGGGGGGGTTTGTAACACCGGGGAGCTGTTTTTT.

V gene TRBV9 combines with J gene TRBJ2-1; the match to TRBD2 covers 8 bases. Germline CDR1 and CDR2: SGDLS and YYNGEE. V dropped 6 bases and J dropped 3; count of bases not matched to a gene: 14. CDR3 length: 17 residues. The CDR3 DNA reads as TGTGCCAGCAACAACCCGGGGGGGGGCTCGAACTACAATGAGCAGTTCTTC. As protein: CASNNPGGGSNYNEQFF.

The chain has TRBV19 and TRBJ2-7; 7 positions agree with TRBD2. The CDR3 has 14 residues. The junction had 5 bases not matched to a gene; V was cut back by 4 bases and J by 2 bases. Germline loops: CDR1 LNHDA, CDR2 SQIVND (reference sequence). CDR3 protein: CASSKPGTTYEQYF. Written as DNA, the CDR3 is TGTGCCAGTAGTAAACCCGGGACTACCTACGAGCAGTACTTC.

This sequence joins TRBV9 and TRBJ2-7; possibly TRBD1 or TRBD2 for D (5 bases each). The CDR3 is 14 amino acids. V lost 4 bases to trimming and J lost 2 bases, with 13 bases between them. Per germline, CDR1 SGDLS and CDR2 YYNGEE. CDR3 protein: CASSKTGTTYEQYF. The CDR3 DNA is TGTGCCAGCAGCAAGACCGGGACCACCTACGAGCAGTACTTC.

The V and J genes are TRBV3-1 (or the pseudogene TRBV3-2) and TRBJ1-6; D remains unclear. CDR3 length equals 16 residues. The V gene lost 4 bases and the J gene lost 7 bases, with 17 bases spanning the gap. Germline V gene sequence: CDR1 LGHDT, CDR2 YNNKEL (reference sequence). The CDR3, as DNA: TGTGCCAGCAGCCCCTTCTGGACGGTCACCAATTCACCCCTCCACTTT. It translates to CASSPFWTVTNSPLHF.